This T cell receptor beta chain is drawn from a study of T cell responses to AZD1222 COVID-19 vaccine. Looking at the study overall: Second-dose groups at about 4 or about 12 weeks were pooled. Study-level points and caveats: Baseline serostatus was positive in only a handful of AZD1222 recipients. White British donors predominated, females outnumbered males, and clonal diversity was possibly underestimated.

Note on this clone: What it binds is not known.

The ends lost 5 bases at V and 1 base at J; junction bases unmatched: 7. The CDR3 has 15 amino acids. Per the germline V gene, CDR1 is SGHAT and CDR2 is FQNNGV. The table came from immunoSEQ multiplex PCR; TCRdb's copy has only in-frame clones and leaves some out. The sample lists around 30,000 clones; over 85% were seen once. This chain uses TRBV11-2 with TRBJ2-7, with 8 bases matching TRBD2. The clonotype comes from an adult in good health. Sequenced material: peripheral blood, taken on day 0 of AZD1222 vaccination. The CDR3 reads CASSPTSGTSYEQYF. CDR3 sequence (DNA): TGTGCCAGCAGCCCCACTAGCGGAACTTCCTACGAGCAGTACTTC. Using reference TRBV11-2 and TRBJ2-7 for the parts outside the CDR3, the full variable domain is EAGVAQSPRYKIIEKRQSVAFWCNPISGHATLYWYQQILGQGPKLLIQFQNNGVVDDSQLPKDRFSAERLKGVDSTLKIQPAKLEDSAVYLCASSPTSGTSYEQYFGPGTRLTVT.